This T cell receptor beta chain was sequenced for a study of blood T cells in healthy people across ages (dated by TCRdb to the mid-2010s). Background on the whole study: Template switching captured roughly one uniquely barcoded TCR beta cDNA molecule per two T cells in model experiments. To avoid experimental bias, donors of different ages were randomly spread across the sequencing lanes. Donors were grouped into four age groups: young (average 16 years), middle-aged (39), aged (about 60) and long-lived (just over 80). Age-related changes in TCR beta repertoire diversity were measured in the study by deep sequencing normalized with unique cDNA molecular identifiers. Using the same blood draw, the study looked at two additional independent replicas of 1 million unique cDNA reads for two donors, one aged 18 to 30 and the other aged 80 or older.

The library was generated by 5' RACE. Sequencing instrument: Illumina HiSeq 2500. A second roughly 6 to 11 cycle PCR used a sample-barcoded 5' primer and a J-beta primer mix. A unique molecular identifier was introduced onto each TCR beta cDNA molecule by a template-switch 5' adaptor carrying 12 random nucleotides. Each sample yielded at least 2.5 million CDR3-containing paired-end reads. All of the RNA was converted into first-strand cDNA using the Mint cDNA synthesis kit, with a TRBC-specific oligonucleotide serving as the primer. After uracil-DNA glycosylase treatment, a first 18-cycle PCR used universal primers M1SS and BC2_uni_R on all cDNA. In the authors' own workflow: For normalization, 1 million high-quality reads were randomly selected from each sample, with every read carrying a distinct molecular identifier. Instead of being binned into consensus sequences, reads with shared molecular identifiers were discarded. MiTCR, run with a Q25 quality threshold and the strictest error-elimination algorithm, handled CDR3 identification, clonotype clustering and error correction. A nonparametric unseen species model with Euler transformation was used to estimate lower-bound total TCR beta diversity. The public reads were reprocessed in TCRdb via fastp at Q25 and MiXCR, keeping in-frame beta chains. Here each entry gathers all rows of one CDR3 protein and keeps the most common genes and DNA. For this entry, the V and J calls and clone size follow TCRdb and not the study's own pipeline. For this sample the table gives more than 1 million distinct CDR3 sequences, of which 40% to 55% were detected only once. The ten largest clones take up around 18% of the sample.

Systemically healthy Caucasian individuals from Russia, over 30 in total and aged roughly 6 to 95 years, were included as donors. Ten milliliters of peripheral blood were drawn from each donor into EDTA-treated Vacutainer tubes. PBMCs were isolated by Ficoll-Paque density-gradient centrifugation, with at least 6.5 million obtained per sample. Total RNA, at least 6 micrograms per sample, was extracted from PBMCs with Trizol reagent. The percentages of naive CD45RAhigh/CD27high T cells were determined by flow cytometry on a PBMC aliquot from every donor. This clonotype was seen more than once but under ten times. Its target antigen remains unknown. The input lacks base qualities; no much larger clone sits a single base away. Overall results and qualifications from the work: Donor CMV infection status was unknown, potentially confounding age-related changes in expanded clonotypes. A strong correlation was found between observed TCR beta diversity and the percentage of naive T cells measured by flow cytometry. Estimates of total diversity based on one million sequenced T cells were regarded as lower bounds and as underestimates. Observed TCR beta diversity per million T cells fell roughly linearly with age, and a significant reduction was already apparent by age about 36. Since profiling was done on bulk unsorted PBMCs, naive and antigen-experienced compartments could not be conclusively compared. Compared with the aged group, more naive CD4+ T cells, fewer expanded clones and increased TCR diversity were shown by the long-lived group, suggesting age selection.

V is cut back by 8 bases and J by 8 bases, with 13 bases in the junction unmatched. Taken from cysteine to phenylalanine, the CDR3 has 15 residues. CDR3 DNA only is kept here, 45 bases in frame from base 1. In the germline V gene, CDR1 corresponds to MNHEY and CDR2 to SVGAGI. The receptor's source is an older woman in good health. The sequenced sample consisted of blood. This chain joins TRBV6-5 to TRBJ2-1; TRBD2 lines up with 9 middle nucleotides. The DNA sequence is as follows: TGTGCCAGCGGATCCGTAGCGGGAGTGTCGCATGAGCAGTTCTTC. Translated, it gives CASGSVAGVSHEQFF.